Listed below are T cell receptor beta chains from one sample, sequenced in a study of cytomegalovirus exposure and HLA in healthy donors. Assay used: immunoSEQ multiplex PCR; TCRdb lists only in-frame clones, some missing. Of some 130,000 clones in the sample, 70% to 85% were seen once. The sequenced sample was PBMCs. The receptors here all came from a man younger than 40 in good health and CMV-seropositive. Each CDR3 is given with its conserved first and last residue.

j_gene: TRBJ1-2
v_gene: TRBV20-1
CDR3aa: CSAVDSYGYTF

j_gene: TRBJ1-2
v_gene: TRBV5-4
CDR3aa: CASSPEGAYYGYTF

j_gene: TRBJ2-7
v_gene: TRBV18
CDR3aa: CASSPPKTGTRNEQYF

j_gene: TRBJ2-7
v_gene: TRBV6-6
CDR3aa: CASSYLLAGNSKQYF

j_gene: TRBJ2-7
v_gene: TRBV2
CDR3aa: CASSAGTGRYEQYF

j_gene: TRBJ2-1
v_gene: TRBV18
CDR3aa: CASSPRDRDNEQFF

j_gene: TRBJ1-3
v_gene: TRBV6-5
CDR3aa: CASSGDSSGNTIYF

j_gene: TRBJ2-3
v_gene: TRBV18
CDR3aa: CASSPVLADYTDTQYF

j_gene: TRBJ1-5
v_gene: TRBV5-1
CDR3aa: CASSLDGRGNQPQHF

j_gene: TRBJ2-3
v_gene: TRBV6-1
CDR3aa: CASSVGLAGGQDTQYF

j_gene: TRBJ1-2
v_gene: TRBV7-6
CDR3aa: CASSLGRANYGYTF

j_gene: TRBJ1-6
v_gene: TRBV18
CDR3aa: CASSPWGTGANSPLHF

j_gene: TRBJ1-4
v_gene: TRBV5-6
CDR3aa: CASSFSSTNEKLFF

j_gene: TRBJ1-2
v_gene: TRBV9
CDR3aa: CASSPGTGTYYGYTF

j_gene: TRBJ1-1
v_gene: TRBV18
CDR3aa: CASSRDGNTEAFF

j_gene: TRBJ2-5
v_gene: TRBV7-3
CDR3aa: CASSFNRGETQYF

j_gene: TRBJ2-7
v_gene: TRBV5-6
CDR3aa: CASSFRTINEIYEQYF

j_gene: TRBJ2-7
v_gene: TRBV5-6
CDR3aa: CASSPPTGSYEQYF

j_gene: TRBJ2-7
v_gene: TRBV4-1
CDR3aa: CASSRTDRSYEQYF

j_gene: TRBJ2-7
v_gene: TRBV6-5
CDR3aa: CASSYRARQGSLEQYF

j_gene: TRBJ2-7
v_gene: TRBV11-2
CDR3aa: CASSLGPGSTYEQYF

j_gene: TRBJ1-3
v_gene: TRBV28
CDR3aa: CASGLTGIRNTIYF

j_gene: TRBJ2-7
v_gene: TRBV11-2
CDR3aa: CASSWEAGGYEQYF

j_gene: TRBJ2-3
v_gene: TRBV9
CDR3aa: CASSVAETGRTDTQYF

j_gene: TRBJ1-2
v_gene: TRBV5-7
CDR3aa: CASSPRQPNYGYTF

j_gene: TRBJ1-2
v_gene: TRBV2
CDR3aa: CASSKDRTYGYTF

j_gene: TRBJ2-2
v_gene: TRBV5-1
CDR3aa: CASNLGADSGELFF

j_gene: TRBJ1-4
v_gene: TRBV19
CDR3aa: CASSIGAGGTANEKLFF

j_gene: TRBJ2-5
v_gene: TRBV5-1
CDR3aa: CASSTRTGETQYF

j_gene: TRBJ1-1
v_gene: TRBV10-3
CDR3aa: CAISESGANTEAFF

j_gene: TRBJ1-1
v_gene: TRBV5-1
CDR3aa: CASSLAGTGEGNTEAFF

j_gene: TRBJ1-2
v_gene: TRBV5-1
CDR3aa: CASSLDGSGQGANNYGYTF

j_gene: TRBJ2-6
v_gene: TRBV4-1
CDR3aa: CASSQEGGASGANVLTF

j_gene: TRBJ2-3
v_gene: TRBV30
CDR3aa: CAFAGQGVTDTQYF

j_gene: TRBJ2-7
v_gene: TRBV2
CDR3aa: CASSAPGQPYEQYF

j_gene: TRBJ2-2
v_gene: TRBV5-6
CDR3aa: CASSFPMAGANTGELFF

j_gene: TRBJ2-7
v_gene: TRBV6-5
CDR3aa: CASSYNGGGSYEQYF

j_gene: TRBJ1-1
v_gene: TRBV4-3
CDR3aa: CASSHSAGGGYRAEAFF

j_gene: TRBJ1-2
v_gene: TRBV6-5
CDR3aa: CASRKSGAGGYTF

j_gene: TRBJ2-1
v_gene: TRBV5-1
CDR3aa: CASSSAGQGFNEQFF

j_gene: TRBJ2-7
v_gene: TRBV4-1
CDR3aa: CASSPAATVYEQYF

j_gene: TRBJ1-1
v_gene: TRBV27
CDR3aa: CASSSLEFARNTEAFF

j_gene: TRBJ2-2
v_gene: TRBV27
CDR3aa: CASSLDLTGVYGELFF

j_gene: TRBJ1-1
v_gene: TRBV25-1
CDR3aa: CASSEFAGEATEAFF

j_gene: TRBJ2-7
v_gene: TRBV19
CDR3aa: CASSIRWYEQYF

j_gene: TRBJ2-5
v_gene: TRBV5-4
CDR3aa: CASSLGDRAIQETQYF

j_gene: TRBJ1-1
v_gene: TRBV5-1
CDR3aa: CASSRAKDSANTEAFF

j_gene: TRBJ2-3
v_gene: TRBV7-2
CDR3aa: CASSLGSGRPGDTQYF

j_gene: TRBJ2-7
v_gene: TRBV27
CDR3aa: CASRWLMGQGNYEQYF

j_gene: TRBJ1-6
v_gene: TRBV6-5
CDR3aa: CASTHGAKDRSPLHF

j_gene: TRBJ2-5
v_gene: TRBV29-1
CDR3aa: CSVNGPSSETQYF

j_gene: TRBJ2-2
v_gene: TRBV7-3
CDR3aa: CASSPYGTGELFF

j_gene: TRBJ1-2
v_gene: TRBV7-2
CDR3aa: CASSPEWFGGYGYTF

j_gene: TRBJ1-2
v_gene: TRBV7-2
CDR3aa: CASSLAAGIVEYEDGYTF

j_gene: TRBJ1-2
v_gene: TRBV6-5
CDR3aa: CASSQDRSYGYTF

j_gene: TRBJ2-3
v_gene: TRBV6-5
CDR3aa: CASSYVAGASTDTQYF

j_gene: TRBJ1-1
v_gene: TRBV11-1
CDR3aa: CASSIRVRIGDTEAFF

j_gene: TRBJ1-1
v_gene: TRBV25-1
CDR3aa: CASSGGPSYRGNTEAFF